Shown below are 26 T cell receptor beta chains from a single sample sequenced in a study of low-dose radiotherapy and immunotherapy resistance in tumors. Alpha and beta chains were covered, as first-strand cDNA relied on TRAV- and TRBV-specific primers. The TCRs were subjected to amplification over around 19 PCR cycles employing a constant-region primer in conjunction with a V-primer adapter. MiXCR, run by TCRdb on the reads, gives a single entry per CDR3 protein. The repertoire holds around 6,700 distinct CDR3 sequences, with 70% to 80% as singletons. The receptors stem from a human donor with advanced metastatic prostate, ovarian, gallbladder or colorectal cancer (not recorded which). This table probably holds off-target reads from a library built for another chain.

This clonotype has only one observation. This sequence joins TRBV21-1 and TRBJ1-4; the D segment call TRBD1 is taken from the table without a DNA check. TRBV21-1 is classified as a pseudogene. The CDR3 loop spans 16 amino acids. CDR3 loop: CASSRYRDLRREKLFF. CDR3 DNA sequence: TGTGCCAGCAGCAGATACAGGGATCTCCGACGGGAAAAACTGTTTTTT.

The chain has TRBV20-1 and TRBJ1-1; tentatively, D is TRBD1 (5 bases). V lost 4 bases to trimming and J lost 7 bases, with 16 bases between them. CDR3 size: 13 residues. Germline CDR1 reads DFQATT; CDR2 reads SNEGSKA (reference sequence). The CDR3 protein is CSATQGGSLEAFF. The CDR3, as DNA: TGCAGTGCTACCCAGGGAGGCTCCCTTGAAGCTTTCTTT.

V usage is TRBV9 and J usage is TRBJ2-1, with D perhaps matching TRBD1 (5 bases). V was cut by 0 bases and J by 5 bases, with 15 bases left in between. From germline, CDR1 is SGDLS and CDR2 YYNGEE. CDR3 length: 16 residues. The CDR3, as DNA: TGTGCCAGCAGCGTAGAGGTGATGGGGCGGCACAATGAGCAGTTCTTC. Its translation is CASSVEVMGRHNEQFF.

This chain uses TRBV4-1 with TRBJ2-1; 8 nucleotides line up with TRBD1. The germline gives CDR1 MGHRA, CDR2 YSYEKL. Trimming at V came to 5 bases and at J to 4 bases, leaving 4 bases not matched to a gene. The CDR3 runs 14 residues. CDR3 in DNA: TGCGCCAGCAGCGCACGGACAGGGTACAATGAGCAGTTCTTC. Its protein is CASSARTGYNEQFF.

DNA of the CDR3: TGCGCCAGCAGCTCGGGACAGGGCCCCTACGAGCAGTACTTC. Translating gives CASSSGQGPYEQYF. The chain carries TRBV5-1 and TRBJ2-7; TRBD1 matches at 9 bases. V shed 3 bases and J 2 bases; nucleotides not matched to a gene: 3. The CDR3 length is 14 residues. Germline V gene data show CDR1 as SGHRS and CDR2 as YFSETQ.

V usage is TRBV28 and J usage is TRBJ2-1; TRBD2 aligns across 7 bases. Germline V gene lookup returns CDR1 MDHEN and CDR2 SYDVKM. This CDR3 spans 14 amino acids. J gave up 12 bases and V 4 bases, and 12 bases lay outside the gene matches. Here the CDR3 reads CASSWLAVTGGQFF. The CDR3 region has the DNA TGTGCCAGCAGTTGGCTAGCGGTGACCGGTGGGCAGTTCTTC.

The chain couples TRBV6-2 or TRBV6-3 to TRBJ1-1; D is undetermined. V was pared by 8 bases and J by 0 bases, with 19 bases between. There are 16 residues in the CDR3. From germline, CDR1 is MNHEY and CDR2 SVGEGT. The CDR3 sequence is CASGSQLGSMNTEAFF. The CDR3 region has the DNA TGTGCCAGCGGATCTCAGTTGGGGTCCATGAACACTGAAGCTTTCTTT.

The gene calls are TRBV7-3 and TRBJ1-2; a possible D gene is TRBD1 (5 bases). Trimming cost V 5 bases and J 4 bases, with 8 bases left between them. CDR3 length: 12 residues. Germline values: CDR1 SGHTA, CDR2 FQGTGA. This chain's CDR3 is CASSLDSYGYTF. CDR3 DNA sequence: TGTGCCAGCAGCCTCGACAGCTATGGCTACACCTTC.

This clonotype was detected a few times. The rearrangement joins TRBV20-1 to TRBJ2-7; no clear D gene. Trimming shortened V by 0 bases and J by 1 base, and 16 bases separated the two germline ends. This CDR3 is built from 16 residues. Germline V CDR1 and CDR2: DFQATT, SNEGSKA (reference sequence). CDR3 DNA sequence: TGCAGTGCTAGAGATTCGGACGCTCAGTCTTCCTACGAGCAGTACTTC. This encodes CSARDSDAQSSYEQYF.

This clonotype was seen a few times. Written as DNA, the CDR3 is TGTGCCAGTACCTCTCTCACCCGAGGGACTGAAGCTTTCTTT. Amino acids: CASTSLTRGTEAFF. The J gene is TRBJ1-1, the V gene TRBV19, with D uncertain. Germline-derived CDR1 and CDR2 are LNHDA and SQIVND (reference sequence). The CDR3 is made up of 14 amino acids. The V gene lost 7 bases and the J gene lost 5 bases, with 17 bases spanning the gap.

The V gene is TRBV14, the J gene TRBJ2-6; 9 bases are shared with TRBD1. The CDR3 contains 16 residues. V was pared by 4 bases and J by 2 bases, with 3 bases of the junction left unmatched. CDR1 and CDR2 from the germline V gene are SGHDN and FVKESK. The CDR3 protein is CASSRNRGPGANVLTF. DNA for the CDR3: TGTGCCAGCAGCCGGAACAGGGGGCCTGGGGCCAACGTCCTGACTTTC.

The chain is built from TRBV19 and TRBJ1-6, with 9 bases fitting TRBD1. J lost 9 bases, V lost 6 bases, and 6 bases had no gene match. Germline CDR1 and CDR2: LNHDA and SQIVND (reference sequence). The CDR3 has 14 amino acids. CDR3 loop: CASRHGQGSSPLHF. The CDR3 bases are TGTGCCAGTAGACATGGACAGGGGAGTTCACCCCTCCACTTT.

This chain links TRBV4-1 with TRBJ1-1, with no clear D. V lost 4 bases to trimming and J lost 0 bases, with 12 bases between them. The CDR3 is 15 residues long. Per the germline V gene, CDR1 is MGHRA and CDR2 is YSYEKL. CDR3: CASSLLTRMNTEAFF. The CDR3 DNA follows: TGCGCCAGCAGCCTACTGACAAGAATGAACACTGAAGCTTTCTTT.

This clonotype was seen more than once but under ten times. The chain employs TRBV19 and TRBJ1-3, with 11 bases aligning to TRBD1. This CDR3 region has 17 residues. Germline V gives CDR1 LNHDA, CDR2 SQIVND (reference sequence). V shed 6 bases, J shed 4 bases, and the junction held 11 bases outside the gene matches. CDR3 residues: CASRPPRTGGRGNTIYF. Written as DNA, the CDR3 is TGTGCCAGTAGACCCCCGCGGACAGGGGGCAGAGGAAACACCATATATTTT.

The rearrangement links TRBV9 to TRBJ1-1, with D hard to call. CDR1 is SGDLS and CDR2 is YYNGEE in the germline V gene. This CDR3 contains 13 residues. Between the trimmed V and J ends, which lost 0 bases and 1 base, there was a span of 4 bases. DNA for the CDR3: TGTGCCAGCAGCGTAGTGTCGAACACTGAAGCTTTCTTT. Encoded protein: CASSVVSNTEAFF.

This clonotype was seen a single time. The chain has TRBV28 and TRBJ2-5; D possibly corresponds to TRBD2 (5 bases). The germline gives CDR1 MDHEN, CDR2 SYDVKM. V lost 3 bases to trimming and J lost 5 bases, with 16 bases between them. The CDR3 consists of 15 residues. This CDR3 reads CASSFFSARGETQYF. As DNA, the CDR3 is TGTGCCAGCAGTTTTTTTTCCGCAAGAGGGGAGACCCAGTACTTC.

The chain has TRBV12-3 or TRBV12-4 and TRBJ2-3; a weak D match, TRBD2 (6 bases). The V end lost 3 bases, the J end lost 4 bases, and 8 bases lay between the germline ends. There are 13 residues in the CDR3. The CDR3 is CASSFSGADTQYF. CDR3 DNA sequence: TGTGCCAGCAGTTTTAGCGGAGCAGATACGCAGTATTTT.

V gene TRBV29-1 combines with J gene TRBJ2-1; D is ambiguous. With 4 bases removed from V and 0 bases from J, the gap between germline ends came to 10 bases. Germline CDR1 is SQVTM and CDR2 is ANQGSEA. The CDR3 sequence is 14 residues long. In DNA form, the CDR3 reads TGCAGCGTTGTTAAGCAGGTCTCCTACAATGAGCAGTTCTTC. This translates into CSVVKQVSYNEQFF.

This chain connects TRBV28 to TRBJ2-7; 8 bases match TRBD1. Germline loops: CDR1 MDHEN, CDR2 SYDVKM. The CDR3 has 13 residues. J lost 2 bases, V lost 7 bases, and 4 bases had no gene match. The CDR3 nucleotides read TGTGCCAGCATTGGACAGGGCACCTACGAGCAGTACTTC. It encodes CASIGQGTYEQYF.

The rearrangement uses TRBV6-4 and TRBJ2-3; D perhaps matches TRBD2 (7 bases). Trimming removed 3 bases at V and 0 bases at J, with 13 bases between. CDR3 size: 16 residues. The germline gives CDR1 MRHNA, CDR2 SNTAGT. The CDR3 region is CASSDSAGASTDTQYF. The DNA for the CDR3 is TGTGCCAGCAGTGATTCCGCGGGGGCTAGCACAGATACGCAGTATTTT.

The chain employs TRBV5-1 and TRBJ2-3; 13 bases are a match to TRBD2. Germline V gives CDR1 SGHRS, CDR2 YFSETQ. There are 16 residues in the CDR3. J lost 2 bases, V lost 3 bases, and 3 bases had no gene match. The CDR3 DNA is TGCGCCAGCAGCTCGGGACTAGCGGGACTCACAGATACGCAGTATTTT. Its protein product is CASSSGLAGLTDTQYF.

The chain has TRBV27 and TRBJ1-1, with 8 bases matching TRBD1. Germline loops: CDR1 MNHEY, CDR2 SMNVEV (reference sequence). There are 15 residues in the CDR3. V was clipped by 9 bases and J by 4 bases; unmatched bases: 13. CDR3 protein: CARSPLTGGGTEAFF. The DNA of the CDR3 is TGTGCCAGAAGCCCTCTCACAGGGGGAGGCACTGAAGCTTTCTTT.

The chain couples TRBV29-1 to TRBJ1-3; D is perhaps TRBD1 (5 bases). V shed 3 bases and J shed 1 base, with 7 bases lying between them. CDR1 SQVTM and CDR2 ANQGSEA come from the germline V gene. The CDR3 has 13 residues. The CDR3 here is CSVESGSGNTIYF. The CDR3 DNA reads TGCAGCGTTGAGTCAGGGTCTGGAAACACCATATATTTT.

This chain uses TRBV29-1 with TRBJ2-7; TRBD1 agrees at 10 bases. Losses at the gene ends were 6 bases for V and 2 bases for J; bases not matched to a gene: 7. Germline assignment: CDR1 SQVTM and CDR2 ANQGSEA. This CDR3 has 14 amino acids. CDR3 amino acids: CSVVRDRGPYEQYF. The CDR3 nucleotides are TGCAGCGTCGTCCGGGACAGGGGCCCCTACGAGCAGTACTTC.

The V and J genes are TRBV29-1 and TRBJ2-7, with no clear D. CDR1 and CDR2 (germline): SQVTM, ANQGSEA. The CDR3 is 12 residues long. V was trimmed by 4 bases and J by 1 base, leaving 8 bases between them. CDR3 in amino acids: CSVVEESYEQYF. The CDR3 DNA reads as TGCAGCGTTGTAGAAGAGTCCTACGAGCAGTACTTC.

The chain carries TRBV7-6 and TRBJ2-3; perhaps TRBD1 as D (7 bases). CDR1 is SGHVS, CDR2 FNYEAQ, per germline. This CDR3 is 14 amino acids long. Trimming left V 7 bases short and J 1 base short, with 12 bases between. As DNA, the CDR3 is TGTGCCAGCACAGGAGGGGGCCGCACAGATACGCAGTATTTT. This translates into CASTGGGRTDTQYF.